These 8 T cell receptor beta chains originate from one sample sequenced in a study of post-analysis software for immune sequencing data. For these receptors, no antigen is known. Overall study results and limits: Higher frequency in patients than in controls was seen for five TRBV segments, with TRBV5-6, TRBV5-1 and TRBV20-1 among them.

TCR beta cDNA libraries had unique molecular identifiers. TCRdb re-analysed the PCR reads in MiXCR, keeping a single row per CDR3 protein. The repertoire holds fewer than 850,000 distinct CDR3 sequences, with roughly 27% as singletons. The sequenced sample was blood. These TCRs come from a girl between 5 and 17 years old with multiple sclerosis.

This clonotype was recorded a few times. The chain links TRBV20-1 to TRBJ1-1; 8 positions agree with TRBD1. In germline, CDR1 is DFQATT, CDR2 SNEGSKA (reference sequence). V shed 5 bases and J 6 bases; nucleotides not matched to a gene: 8. CDR3 length: 13 amino acids. The CDR3 reads CSAQGQGAAEAFF. Written as DNA, the CDR3 is TGCAGTGCTCAGGGCCAGGGGGCAGCTGAAGCTTTCTTT.

This clonotype was counted between two and nine times. The chain carries TRBV7-9 and TRBJ2-1; D is unclear. CDR3 size: 14 residues. CDR1 and CDR2 (germline): SEHNR, FQNEAQ (reference sequence). Between the trimmed V and J ends, which lost 1 base and 9 bases, there was a span of 13 bases. The CDR3 region has the DNA TGTGCCAGCAGCTTAGTTTTAAGTTCCCCTGAGCAGTTCTTC. This encodes CASSLVLSSPEQFF.

This clonotype has just a few counts. This rearrangement joins TRBV20-1 to TRBJ1-6, with D unresolved. Per the germline V gene, CDR1 is DFQATT and CDR2 is SNEGSKA (reference sequence). This CDR3 contains 16 residues. Trimming left V 0 bases short and J 5 bases short, with 14 bases between. CDR3 region: CSARDLQEGNNSPLHF. CDR3 DNA: TGCAGTGCTAGAGATTTGCAGGAGGGAAATAATTCACCCCTCCACTTT.

This chain joins TRBV2 and TRBJ2-7, with a possible D match to TRBD2 (6 bases). The CDR3 runs 14 residues. Deletions cut 3 bases from V and 4 bases from J, with 13 bases between. CDR1 SNHLY and CDR2 FYNNEI come from the germline V gene. The CDR3 sequence: CASSERGGSYEQYF. The CDR3 DNA is TGTGCCAGCAGTGAGCGGGGAGGAAGTTACGAGCAGTACTTC.

This clonotype was counted a few times. V is TRBV7-9 and J is TRBJ1-5; no clear D. CDR3 length: 15 residues. In germline, CDR1 is SEHNR, CDR2 FQNEAQ (reference sequence). V gave up 1 base and J gave up 2 bases, with 9 bases separating them. Written as DNA, the CDR3 is TGTGCCAGCAGCTTAGAGCGGGGTGGCAATCAGCCCCAGCATTTT. Encoded protein: CASSLERGGNQPQHF.

This clonotype was observed a handful of times. V gene TRBV4-3 combines with J gene TRBJ2-7; tentative D call: TRBD2 (5 bases). This CDR3 is 15 amino acids long. Per the germline V gene, CDR1 is LGHNA and CDR2 is YSLEER. Trimming took 5 bases from V and 0 from J, leaving 14 bases between them. The CDR3 region has the DNA TGCGCCAGCAGCTTCCACGCGGGCGTCTCCTACGAGCAGTACTTC. Translating gives CASSFHAGVSYEQYF.

This chain joins TRBV28 and TRBJ1-1, with D perhaps TRBD1 (5 bases). V lost 5 bases and J 7 bases, leaving 11 bases between the germline ends. Germline loops: CDR1 MDHEN, CDR2 SYDVKM. CDR3 length: 12 amino acids. In DNA, the CDR3 is TGTGCCAGCAGTCTAGGGACGATTGAAGCTTTCTTT. Residues: CASSLGTIEAFF. Combining the CDR3 with reference TRBV28 and TRBJ1-1 gives the whole variable domain DVKVTQSSRYLVKRTGEKVFLECVQDMDHENMFWYRQDPGLGLRLIYFSYDVKMKEKGDIPEGYSVSREKKERFSLILESASTNQTSMYLCASSLGTIEAFFGQGTRLTVV.

A few counts support this clonotype. The chain joins TRBV5-5 to TRBJ1-1; D unresolved. This CDR3 region has 15 residues. Per the germline V gene, CDR1 is SGHKS and CDR2 is YYEKEE (reference sequence). The ends were cut back, 0 bases at V and 2 bases at J, with 11 bases in the middle. CDR3 region: CASSLGVVPNTEAFF. DNA for the CDR3: TGTGCCAGCAGCTTGGGGGTTGTACCTAACACTGAAGCTTTCTTT.